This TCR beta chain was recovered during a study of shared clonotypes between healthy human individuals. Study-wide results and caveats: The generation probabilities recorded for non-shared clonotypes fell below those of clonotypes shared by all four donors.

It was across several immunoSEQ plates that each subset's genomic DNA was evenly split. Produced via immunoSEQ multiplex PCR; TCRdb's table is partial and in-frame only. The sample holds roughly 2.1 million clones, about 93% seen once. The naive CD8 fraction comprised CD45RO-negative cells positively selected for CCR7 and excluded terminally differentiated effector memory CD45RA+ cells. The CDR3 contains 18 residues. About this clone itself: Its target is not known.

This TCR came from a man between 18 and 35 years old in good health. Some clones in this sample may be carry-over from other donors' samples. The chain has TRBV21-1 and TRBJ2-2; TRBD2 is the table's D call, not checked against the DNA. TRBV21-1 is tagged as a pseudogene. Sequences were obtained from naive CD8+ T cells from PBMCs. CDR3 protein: CASSNKPTSDSNTGELFF. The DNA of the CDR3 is TGTGCCAGCAGCAACAAACCGACTAGCGACTCGAACACCGGGGAGCTGTTTTTT.